Sequencing of this T cell receptor (beta chain) was carried out in a study of post-analysis software for immune sequencing data. Study-wide points: Samples made in the same batch grouped tightly together by F measure. For normalized Chao1 diversity, multiple sclerosis patients scored significantly lower than controls did.

TCR beta cDNA libraries had unique molecular identifiers. TCRdb ran MiXCR on the PCR reads and lists one entry per CDR3 protein. The profile shows about 820,000 distinct CDR3 sequences, 53% of them singletons. A remark on this clonotype: What it recognizes is unknown.

The origin of this receptor is a girl under 18 with multiple sclerosis. Sequencing was carried out using blood.

CDR3 sequence (DNA): TGCAGCGTTGATAATCATGGGAGGGCCGTCGACAATGAGCAGTTCTTC. This translates into CSVDNHGRAVDNEQFF. The chain uses TRBV29-1 and TRBJ2-1; 7 nucleotides agree with TRBD2. Per the germline V gene, CDR1 is SQVTM and CDR2 is ANQGSEA. With V trimmed by 3 bases and J by 5 bases, 13 bases remained unmatched. CDR3 size: 16 residues.